This record looks at one T cell receptor (beta chain) sequence and its context. Its antigen remains unidentified. The V gene's germline CDR1 is SGHTA and CDR2 FQGTGA. This CDR3 is 15 amino acids long. After removal of 4 bases from V and 1 base from J, the junction contained 1 base not matched to a gene. There were likely unrecorded immune exposures, though donors were nominally healthy when sampled. The PCR was carried out with 60 Vbeta primers and 13 Jbeta primers. Repertoires were generated with immunoSEQ multiplex PCR, while TCRdb's copy carries only in-frame clones and drops some. The repertoire holds some 160,000 clones, about 72% seen once, with approximately 2.3% in the top ten. These data come from a study of cytomegalovirus exposure and HLA in healthy donors. Study-wide points: Links to common viral pathogens appeared, in a later analysis, for several of the most significant clusters. TCR beta V- and J-gene trimming, according to a later analysis, was linked to a missense DCLRE1C variant. Earlier analysis looked at TCR beta V segments, and most were productive about 90% or about 30% of the time.

Sequencing input: PBMCs. This TCR was recovered from a man aged 50-60 years in good health and CMV-seropositive. This chain joins TRBV7-3 and TRBJ2-1; TRBD1 aligns across 10 bases. The CDR3 spells CASSSDRGSYNEQFF. CDR3 nucleotides: TGTGCCAGCAGCTCGGACAGGGGGTCCTACAATGAGCAGTTCTTC.